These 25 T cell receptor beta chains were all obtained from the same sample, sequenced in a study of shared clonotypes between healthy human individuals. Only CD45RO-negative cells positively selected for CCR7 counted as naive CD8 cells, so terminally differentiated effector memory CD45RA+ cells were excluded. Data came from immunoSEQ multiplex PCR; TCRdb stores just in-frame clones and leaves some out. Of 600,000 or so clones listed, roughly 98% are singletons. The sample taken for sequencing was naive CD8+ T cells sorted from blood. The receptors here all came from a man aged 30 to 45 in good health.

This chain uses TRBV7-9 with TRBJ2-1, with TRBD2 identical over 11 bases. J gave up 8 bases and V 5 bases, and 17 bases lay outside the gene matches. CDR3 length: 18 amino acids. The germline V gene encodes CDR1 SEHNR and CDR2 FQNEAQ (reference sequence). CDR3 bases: TGTGCCAGCAGCCCCAGGGCAGGGTCGCTAGCGGGAGGTGATGAGCAGTTCTTC. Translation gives CASSPRAGSLAGGDEQFF.

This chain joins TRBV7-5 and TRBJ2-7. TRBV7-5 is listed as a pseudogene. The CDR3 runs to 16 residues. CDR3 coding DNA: TGTGTCAGAAGCTTAAATTTGTCCGGCAGCTTCTACGAGCAGTACTTC. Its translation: CVRSLNLSGSFYEQYF.

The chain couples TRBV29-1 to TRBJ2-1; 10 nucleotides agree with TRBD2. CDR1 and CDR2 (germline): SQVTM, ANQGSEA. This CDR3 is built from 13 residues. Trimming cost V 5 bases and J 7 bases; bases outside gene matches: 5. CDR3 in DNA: TGCAGCGTTCCTAGCGGGAGCGGTAATGAGCAGTTCTTC. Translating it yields CSVPSGSGNEQFF.

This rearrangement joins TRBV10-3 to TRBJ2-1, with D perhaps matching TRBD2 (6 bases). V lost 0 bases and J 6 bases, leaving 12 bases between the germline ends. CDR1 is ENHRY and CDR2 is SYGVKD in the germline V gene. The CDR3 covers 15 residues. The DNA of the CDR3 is TGTGCCATCAGTGAGTCGTCTAGCGAGGGCAATGAGCAGTTCTTC. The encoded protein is CAISESSSEGNEQFF.

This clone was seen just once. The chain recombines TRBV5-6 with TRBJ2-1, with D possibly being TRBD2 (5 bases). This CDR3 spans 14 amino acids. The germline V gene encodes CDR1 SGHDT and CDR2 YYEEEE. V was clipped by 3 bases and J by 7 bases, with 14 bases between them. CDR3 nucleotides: TGTGCCAGCAGCTCCAAAAAGAGGGCTAATGAGCAGTTCTTC. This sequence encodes CASSSKKRANEQFF.

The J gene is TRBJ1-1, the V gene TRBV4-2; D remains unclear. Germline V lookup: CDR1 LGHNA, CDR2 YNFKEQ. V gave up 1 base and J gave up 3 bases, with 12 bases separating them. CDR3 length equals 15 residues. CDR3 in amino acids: CASSQAWGFDTEAFF. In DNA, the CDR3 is TGTGCCAGCAGCCAAGCGTGGGGTTTCGACACTGAAGCTTTCTTT.

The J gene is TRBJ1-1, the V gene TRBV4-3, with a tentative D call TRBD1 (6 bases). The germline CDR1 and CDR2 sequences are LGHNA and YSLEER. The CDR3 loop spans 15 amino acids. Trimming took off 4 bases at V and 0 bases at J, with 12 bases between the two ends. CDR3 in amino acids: CASSLWTEMNTEAFF. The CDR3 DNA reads TGCGCCAGCAGCCTATGGACAGAAATGAACACTGAAGCTTTCTTT.

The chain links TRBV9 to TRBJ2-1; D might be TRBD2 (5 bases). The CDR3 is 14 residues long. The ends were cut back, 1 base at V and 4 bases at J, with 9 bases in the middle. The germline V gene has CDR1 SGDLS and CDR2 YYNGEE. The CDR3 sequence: CASSVTGLYNEQFF. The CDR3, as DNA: TGTGCCAGCAGCGTAACGGGGTTATACAATGAGCAGTTCTTC.

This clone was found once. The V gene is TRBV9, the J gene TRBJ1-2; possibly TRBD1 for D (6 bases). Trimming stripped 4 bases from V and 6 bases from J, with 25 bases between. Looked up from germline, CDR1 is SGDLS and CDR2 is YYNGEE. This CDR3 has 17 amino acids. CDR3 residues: CASSPLLQGTLVDGYTF. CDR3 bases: TGTGCCAGCAGCCCCCTTTTACAGGGAACTTTGGTTGATGGCTACACCTTC. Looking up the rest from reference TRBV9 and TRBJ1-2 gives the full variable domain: DSGVTQTPKHLITATGQRVTLRCSPRSGDLSVYWYQQSLDQGLQFLIQYYNGEERAKGNILERFSAQQFPDLHSELNLSSLELGDSALYFCASSPLLQGTLVDGYTFGSGTRLTVV.

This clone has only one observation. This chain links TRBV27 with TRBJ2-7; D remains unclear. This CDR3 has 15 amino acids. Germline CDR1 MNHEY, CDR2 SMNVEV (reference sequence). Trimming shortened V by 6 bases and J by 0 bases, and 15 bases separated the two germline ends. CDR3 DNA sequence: TGTGCCAGCAGGGGTCTGGCCACGAGCTCCTACGAGCAGTACTTC. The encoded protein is CASRGLATSSYEQYF.

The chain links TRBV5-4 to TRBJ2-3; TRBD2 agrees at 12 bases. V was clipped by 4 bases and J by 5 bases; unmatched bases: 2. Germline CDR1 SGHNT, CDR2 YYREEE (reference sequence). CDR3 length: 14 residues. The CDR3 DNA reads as TGTGCCAGCAGCCTGGGACTAGCGGGAGATACGCAGTATTTT. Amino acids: CASSLGLAGDTQYF.

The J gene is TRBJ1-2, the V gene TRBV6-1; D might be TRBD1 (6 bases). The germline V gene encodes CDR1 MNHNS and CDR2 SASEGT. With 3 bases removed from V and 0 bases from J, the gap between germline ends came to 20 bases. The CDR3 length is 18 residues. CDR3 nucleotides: TGTGCCAGCAGTGACGGAGGGGGGCCGGATCTTGCTAACTATGGCTACACCTTC. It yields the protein CASSDGGGPDLANYGYTF.

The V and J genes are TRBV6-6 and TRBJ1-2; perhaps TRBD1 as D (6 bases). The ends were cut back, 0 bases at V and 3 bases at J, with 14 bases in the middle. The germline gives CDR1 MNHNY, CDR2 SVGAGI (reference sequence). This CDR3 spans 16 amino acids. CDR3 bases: TGTGCCAGCAGTTACTCGATGGCAGGGGCGGACTATGGCTACACCTTC. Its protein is CASSYSMAGADYGYTF.

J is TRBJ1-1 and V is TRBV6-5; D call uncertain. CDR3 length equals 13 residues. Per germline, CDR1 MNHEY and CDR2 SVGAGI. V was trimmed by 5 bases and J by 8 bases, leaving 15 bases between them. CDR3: CASSDPRKREAFF. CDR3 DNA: TGTGCCAGCAGTGACCCTCGGAAGCGGGAAGCTTTCTTT.

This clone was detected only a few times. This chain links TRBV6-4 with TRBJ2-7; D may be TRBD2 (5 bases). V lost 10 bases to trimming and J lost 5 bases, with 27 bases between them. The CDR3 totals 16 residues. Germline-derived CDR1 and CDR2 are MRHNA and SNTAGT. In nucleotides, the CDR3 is TGTGCCACCGGAAGGGCGGAGGTCCCTCTATTAGACGAGCAGTACTTC. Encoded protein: CATGRAEVPLLDEQYF.

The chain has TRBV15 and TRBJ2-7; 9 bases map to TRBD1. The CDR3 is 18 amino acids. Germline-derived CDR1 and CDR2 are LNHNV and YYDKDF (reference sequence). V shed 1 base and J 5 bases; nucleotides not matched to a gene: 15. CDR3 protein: CATSRGGWAGTGFNEQYF. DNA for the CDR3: TGTGCCACCAGCAGAGGCGGTTGGGCCGGGACAGGGTTTAACGAGCAGTACTTC.

The CDR3 DNA follows: TGTGCCAGCAGTCCGGGACAGACCGGAAATGAGCAGTTCTTC. Protein: CASSPGQTGNEQFF. This chain uses TRBV7-2 with TRBJ2-1; 7 bases align to TRBD1. CDR1 is SGHTA and CDR2 is FQGNSA in the germline V gene. With V trimmed by 6 bases and J by 7 bases, 9 bases remained unmatched. The CDR3 is 14 residues long.

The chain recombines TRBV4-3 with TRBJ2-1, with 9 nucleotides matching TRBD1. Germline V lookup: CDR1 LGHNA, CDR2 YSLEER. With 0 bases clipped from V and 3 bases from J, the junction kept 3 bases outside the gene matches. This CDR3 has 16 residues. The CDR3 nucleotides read TGCGCCAGCAGCCAAGATGGGGGACAGGGCTACAATGAGCAGTTCTTC. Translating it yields CASSQDGGQGYNEQFF.

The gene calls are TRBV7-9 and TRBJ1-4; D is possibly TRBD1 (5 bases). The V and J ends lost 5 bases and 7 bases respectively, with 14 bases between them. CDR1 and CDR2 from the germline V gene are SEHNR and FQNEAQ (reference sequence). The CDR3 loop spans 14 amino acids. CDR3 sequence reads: CASSPEGSGEKLFF. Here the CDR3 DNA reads TGTGCCAGCAGCCCGGAGGGGAGTGGTGAAAAACTGTTTTTT.

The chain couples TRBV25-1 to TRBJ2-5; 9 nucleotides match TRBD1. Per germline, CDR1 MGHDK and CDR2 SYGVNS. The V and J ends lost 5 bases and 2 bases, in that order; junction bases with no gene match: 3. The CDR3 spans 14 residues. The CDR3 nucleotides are TGTGCCAGCAGTCTACAGGGGGCTCAAGAGACCCAGTACTTC. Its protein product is CASSLQGAQETQYF.

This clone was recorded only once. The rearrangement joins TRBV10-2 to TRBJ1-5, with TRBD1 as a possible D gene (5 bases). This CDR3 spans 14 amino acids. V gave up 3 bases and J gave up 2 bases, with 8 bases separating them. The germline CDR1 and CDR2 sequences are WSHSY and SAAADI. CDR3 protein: CASSDRGGNQPQHF. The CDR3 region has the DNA TGCGCCAGCAGTGATAGGGGAGGCAATCAGCCCCAGCATTTT.

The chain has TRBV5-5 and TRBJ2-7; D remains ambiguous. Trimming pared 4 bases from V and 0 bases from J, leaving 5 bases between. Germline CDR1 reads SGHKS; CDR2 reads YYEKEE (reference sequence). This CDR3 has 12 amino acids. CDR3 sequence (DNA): TGTGCCAGCAGCGCACCCTCCTACGAGCAGTACTTC. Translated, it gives CASSAPSYEQYF.

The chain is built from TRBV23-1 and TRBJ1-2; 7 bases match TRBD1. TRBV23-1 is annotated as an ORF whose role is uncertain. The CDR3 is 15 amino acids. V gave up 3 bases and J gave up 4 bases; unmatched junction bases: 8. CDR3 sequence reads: CASSHTRQGSYGYTF. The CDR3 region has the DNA TGCGCCAGCAGTCATACTCGACAGGGAAGCTATGGCTACACCTTC.

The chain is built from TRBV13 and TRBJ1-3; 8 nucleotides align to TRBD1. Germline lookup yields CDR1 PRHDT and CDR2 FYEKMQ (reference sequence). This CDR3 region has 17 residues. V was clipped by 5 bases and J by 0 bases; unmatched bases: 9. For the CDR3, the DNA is TGTGCCAGCAGCGAACGGACAGGGAGAAACTCTGGAAACACCATATATTTT. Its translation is CASSERTGRNSGNTIYF.

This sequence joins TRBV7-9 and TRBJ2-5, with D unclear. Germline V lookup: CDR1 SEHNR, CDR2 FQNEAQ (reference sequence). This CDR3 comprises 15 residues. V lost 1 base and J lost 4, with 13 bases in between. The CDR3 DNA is TGTGCCAGCAGCTTAGTTCGGTCCGGGCTAGAGACCCAGTACTTC. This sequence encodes CASSLVRSGLETQYF.